These 21 T cell receptor beta chains share one sample of origin, sequenced in a study of blood T cells in healthy people across ages. Primed by a sample-barcoded 5' primer and a J-beta primer mix, a second PCR proceeded for roughly 6 to 12 cycles. TCRdb reprocessed the 5' RACE reads via MiXCR and lists one record per CDR3 protein. The sample contains 1.5 million to 2 million distinct CDR3 sequences, over 25% of which appear only once. The source material was blood. All receptors derive from a woman in her thirties in good health.

This chain joins TRBV20-1 and TRBJ2-7; D could derive from TRBD1 or TRBD2 (5 bases each). V was pared by 3 bases and J by 1 base, with 10 bases between. Germline CDR1 reads DFQATT; CDR2 reads SNEGSKA (reference sequence). The CDR3 has 13 amino acids. CDR3 region: CSASRDGSYEQYF. The CDR3 nucleotides are TGCAGTGCTAGTCGGGACGGGTCCTACGAGCAGTACTTC.

This clonotype was recorded many times. The chain carries TRBV5-1 and TRBJ1-3; D gene ambiguous. V gave up 0 bases and J gave up 4 bases, with 2 bases separating them. The CDR3 contains 12 residues. Germline V lookup: CDR1 SGHRS, CDR2 YFSETQ. The CDR3 loop reads CASSLEGNTIYF. For the CDR3, the DNA is TGCGCCAGCAGCTTGGAGGGAAACACCATATATTTT. Full variable domain (remainder filled in from reference TRBV5-1 and TRBJ1-3): KAGVTQTPRYLIKTRGQQVTLSCSPISGHRSVSWYQQTPGQGLQFLFEYFSETQRNKGNFPGRFSGRQFSNSRSEMNVSTLELGDSALYLCASSLEGNTIYFGEGSWLTVV.

This rearrangement joins TRBV21-1 to TRBJ2-4; the table assigns TRBD1, which was not confirmed against the DNA. TRBV21-1 is a pseudogene locus. The CDR3 length is 15 residues. The CDR3 here is CASPTPTEVGNIQYF. The CDR3 DNA reads TGTGCCAGCCCAACCCCGACAGAGGTTGGAAACATTCAGTACTTC.

This chain links TRBV24-1 with TRBJ2-5; 10 nucleotides align to TRBD1. The germline V gene encodes CDR1 KGHDR and CDR2 SFDVKD. The CDR3 is 16 amino acids. V shed 2 bases and J 5 bases; nucleotides not matched to a gene: 7. The CDR3 spells CATSDSGTGAGETQYF. Written as DNA, the CDR3 is TGTGCCACCAGTGATTCCGGGACAGGGGCAGGGGAGACCCAGTACTTC.

This rearrangement joins TRBV11-2 to TRBJ1-2, with D unclear. The V gene's germline CDR1 is SGHAT and CDR2 FQNNGV. Deletions cut 3 bases from V and 7 bases from J, with 9 bases between. The CDR3 is made up of 12 amino acids. The CDR3 sequence is CASSFGSAGYTF. The CDR3 DNA reads TGTGCCAGCAGCTTCGGGTCGGCTGGCTACACCTTC. Looking up the rest from reference TRBV11-2 and TRBJ1-2 gives the full variable domain: EAGVAQSPRYKIIEKRQSVAFWCNPISGHATLYWYQQILGQGPKLLIQFQNNGVVDDSQLPKDRFSAERLKGVDSTLKIQPAKLEDSAVYLCASSFGSAGYTFGSGTRLTVV.

The table lists this clonotype with a count of one. The junction shows a germline mismatch at one end, possibly a read error. The V and J genes are TRBV5-1 and TRBJ2-5, with D hard to call. The germline gives CDR1 SGHRS, CDR2 YFSETQ. This CDR3 has 14 residues. As DNA, the CDR3 is TGCGCCATCTCCTCGCCCGGGTTGGAAGAGACCCTGTACTTC. This gives the protein CAISSPGLEETLYF. Variable domain in full (rest from reference TRBV5-1 and TRBJ2-5): KAGVTQTPRYLIKTRGQQVTLSCSPISGHRSVSWYQQTPGQGLQFLFEYFSETQRNKGNFPGRFSGRQFSNSRSEMNVSTLELGDSALYLCAISSPGLEETLYFGPGTRLLVL.

Details on this clonotype: It may be a read error: a sequence one base away is much more abundant. The chain joins TRBV29-1 to TRBJ2-1; 7 nucleotides agree with TRBD1. V lost 7 bases to trimming and J lost 2 bases; unmatched junction nucleotides: 11. The CDR3 runs to 15 residues. Germline CDR1 is SQVTM and CDR2 is ANQGSEA. This CDR3 is CSALSKGQTYNEQFF. CDR3 bases: TGCAGCGCCCTTAGCAAGGGACAGACCTACAATGAGCAGTTCTTC.

The genes are TRBV5-1 and TRBJ1-1; 8 bases align to TRBD1. The CDR3 is 16 amino acids. Germline V gene lookup returns CDR1 SGHRS and CDR2 YFSETQ. The junction had 7 bases not matched to a gene; V was cut back by 3 bases and J by 0 bases. The CDR3 bases are TGCGCCAGCAGCTCGGGGACAGGTAATATGAACACTGAAGCTTTCTTT. As protein: CASSSGTGNMNTEAFF. Together with reference TRBV5-1 and TRBJ1-1, the CDR3 gives the full variable domain: KAGVTQTPRYLIKTRGQQVTLSCSPISGHRSVSWYQQTPGQGLQFLFEYFSETQRNKGNFPGRFSGRQFSNSRSEMNVSTLELGDSALYLCASSSGTGNMNTEAFFGQGTRLTVV.

The rearrangement links TRBV15 to TRBJ1-5, with a possible D match to TRBD1 (6 bases). Trimming cost V 3 bases and J 0 bases, with 12 bases left between them. The CDR3 spans 16 residues. Germline V lookup: CDR1 LNHNV, CDR2 YYDKDF (reference sequence). CDR3 nucleotide sequence: TGTGCCACCAGCAGCCTAGGACAGTATAGCAATCAGCCCCAGCATTTT. Residues: CATSSLGQYSNQPQHF. Complete variable domain (other parts from reference TRBV15 and TRBJ1-5): DAMVIQNPRYQVTQFGKPVTLSCSQTLNHNVMYWYQQKSSQAPKLLFHYYDKDFNNEADTPDNFQSRRPNTSFCFLDIRSPGLGDTAMYLCATSSLGQYSNQPQHFGDGTRLSIL.

The rearrangement joins TRBV19 to TRBJ2-3; D possibly corresponds to TRBD2 (6 bases). The CDR3 is made up of 13 amino acids. CDR1 and CDR2 (germline): LNHDA, SQIVND (reference sequence). V gave up 6 bases and J gave up 5 bases, with 12 bases separating them. The CDR3 region has the DNA TGTGCCAGTAGGCGAACGCGGGAAGATACGCAGTATTTT. This encodes CASRRTREDTQYF.

This clonotype was picked up a small number of times. The chain carries TRBV7-9 and TRBJ2-5; D ambiguous. The CDR3 runs to 13 residues. The V and J ends lost 2 bases and 5 bases respectively, with 9 bases between them. CDR1 and CDR2 (germline): SEHNR, FQNEAQ (reference sequence). This CDR3 reads CASSLSRWETQYF. In DNA, the CDR3 is TGTGCCAGCAGCTTAAGTCGGTGGGAGACCCAGTACTTC.

This clonotype was picked up many times. V usage is TRBV20-1 and J usage is TRBJ1-5; D not resolved. Per germline, CDR1 DFQATT and CDR2 SNEGSKA (reference sequence). The CDR3 is 10 amino acids. V gave up 7 bases and J gave up 6 bases, with 7 bases separating them. The CDR3 nucleotides are TGCAGTGTTGATGGTCAGCCCCAGCATTTT. It specifies CSVDGQPQHF.

This clonotype was counted between two and nine times. The chain combines TRBV5-1 with TRBJ1-2, with TRBD1 matching 8 bases. CDR3 size: 13 residues. V shed 3 bases and J 8 bases; nucleotides not matched to a gene: 6. CDR1 and CDR2 (germline): SGHRS, YFSETQ. The CDR3 DNA reads TGCGCCAGCAGCTATGGACAGGGCCAGGGCTACACCTTC. This codes for CASSYGQGQGYTF. The whole variable domain, filled in from reference TRBV5-1 and TRBJ1-2, reads KAGVTQTPRYLIKTRGQQVTLSCSPISGHRSVSWYQQTPGQGLQFLFEYFSETQRNKGNFPGRFSGRQFSNSRSEMNVSTLELGDSALYLCASSYGQGQGYTFGSGTRLTVV.

This clonotype appeared a single time. The chain uses TRBV7-9 and TRBJ1-2; a weak D match, TRBD1 (5 bases). The V end lost 5 bases, the J end lost 5 bases, and 18 bases lay between the germline ends. Per germline, CDR1 SEHNR and CDR2 FQNEAQ (reference sequence). The CDR3 is 15 amino acids. CDR3 sequence: CASSPSTATIYGYTF. The DNA for the CDR3 is TGTGCCAGCAGCCCTTCGACAGCCACGATATATGGCTACACCTTC.

This chain links TRBV20-1 with TRBJ2-7, with TRBD2 matching 10 bases. Germline V gene lookup returns CDR1 DFQATT and CDR2 SNEGSKA (reference sequence). This CDR3 is 13 amino acids long. The CDR3 DNA follows: TGCGGTACCAATAGCGGGAGGACATACGAGCAGTACTTC. Translation gives CGTNSGRTYEQYF.

This chain connects TRBV5-1 to TRBJ2-5, with D tentatively TRBD1 (6 bases). Per the germline V gene, CDR1 is SGHRS and CDR2 is YFSETQ. The CDR3 loop spans 15 amino acids. The germline V and J ends were trimmed by 3 bases and 2 bases, with 14 bases remaining between them. The DNA of the CDR3 is TGCGCCAGCAGCTCCCAAGGACAGACTCAAGAGACCCAGTACTTC. Its protein product is CASSSQGQTQETQYF.

A few counts support this clonotype. The V and J genes are TRBV6-1 and TRBJ2-3; D uncertain. In germline, CDR1 is MNHNS, CDR2 SASEGT. The CDR3 totals 16 residues. V lost 1 base and J lost 0, with 11 bases in between. CDR3 amino acids: CASSEEGYLSTDTQYF. The CDR3 bases are TGTGCCAGCAGTGAAGAGGGCTACTTAAGCACAGATACGCAGTATTTT.

In its sample, this clonotype was seen a few times. The V and J genes are TRBV7-2 and TRBJ1-2; D is uncertain. Germline CDR1 is SGHTA and CDR2 is FQGNSA. The CDR3 consists of 13 residues. Trimming cost V 2 bases and J 4 bases, with 8 bases left between them. CDR3 residues: CASSLRYSYGYTF. The DNA of the CDR3 is TGTGCCAGCAGCTTAAGGTACAGCTATGGCTACACCTTC.

V gene TRBV10-3 combines with J gene TRBJ1-5; D is perhaps TRBD1 (5 bases). The CDR3 is 14 residues long. V was trimmed by 7 bases and J by 0 bases, leaving 10 bases between them. Germline V gives CDR1 ENHRY, CDR2 SYGVKD. CDR3 nucleotide sequence: TGTGCCATCAACGGGGGTTATAGCAATCAGCCCCAGCATTTT. As protein: CAINGGYSNQPQHF.

This clonotype came up a few times. The chain has TRBV2 and TRBJ2-3; the D is unclear. The CDR3 covers 12 residues. From germline, CDR1 is SNHLY and CDR2 FYNNEI. V lost 8 bases and J lost 1, with 7 bases in between. CDR3 sequence: CASAPGTDTQYF. The CDR3 bases are TGTGCCAGCGCTCCCGGCACAGATACGCAGTATTTT.

At least ten counts were recorded for this clonotype. The chain employs TRBV6-2 or TRBV6-3 and TRBJ1-1; 7 nucleotides match TRBD1. Trimming took 6 bases from V and 1 from J; bases not matched to a gene: 5. The germline V gene encodes CDR1 MNHEY and CDR2 SVGEGT. The CDR3 length is 14 residues. Written as DNA, the CDR3 is TGTGCCAGCAGCTCCGGGACAGAGAACACTGAAGCTTTCTTT. It encodes CASSSGTENTEAFF.